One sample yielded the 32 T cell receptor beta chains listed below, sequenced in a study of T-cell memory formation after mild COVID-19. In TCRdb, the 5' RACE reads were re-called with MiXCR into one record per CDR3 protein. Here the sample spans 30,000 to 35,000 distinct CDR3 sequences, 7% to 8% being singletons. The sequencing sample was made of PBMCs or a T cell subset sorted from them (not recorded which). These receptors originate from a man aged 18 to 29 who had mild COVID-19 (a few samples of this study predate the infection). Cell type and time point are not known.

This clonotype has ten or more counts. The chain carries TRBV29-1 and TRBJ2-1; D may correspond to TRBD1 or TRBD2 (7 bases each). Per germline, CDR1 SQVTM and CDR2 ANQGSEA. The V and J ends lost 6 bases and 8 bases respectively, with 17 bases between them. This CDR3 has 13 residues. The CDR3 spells CSVWGQGGDEQFF. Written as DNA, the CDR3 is TGCAGCGTCTGGGGGCAGGGGGGGGATGAGCAGTTCTTC.

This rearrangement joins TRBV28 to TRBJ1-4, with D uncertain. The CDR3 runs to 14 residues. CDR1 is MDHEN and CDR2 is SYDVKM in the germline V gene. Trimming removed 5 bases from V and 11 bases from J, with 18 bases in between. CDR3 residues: CASSGNGLRSKLFF. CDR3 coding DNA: TGTGCCAGCAGTGGGAATGGGCTTAGGAGTAAACTGTTTTTT.

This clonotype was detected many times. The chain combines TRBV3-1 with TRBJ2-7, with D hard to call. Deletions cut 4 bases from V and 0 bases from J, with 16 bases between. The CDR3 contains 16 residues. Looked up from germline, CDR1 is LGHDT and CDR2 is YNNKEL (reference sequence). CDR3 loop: CASSPYRQLSSYEQYV. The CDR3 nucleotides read TGTGCCAGCAGCCCCTATCGACAACTGAGCTCCTACGAGCAGTACGTC.

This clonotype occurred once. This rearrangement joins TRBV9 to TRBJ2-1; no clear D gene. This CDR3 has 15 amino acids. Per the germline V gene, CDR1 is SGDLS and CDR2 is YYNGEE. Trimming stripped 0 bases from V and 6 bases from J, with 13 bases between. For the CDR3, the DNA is TGTGCCAGCAGCGTAGGCGGCGCGGTCCCCAATGAGCAGTTCTTC. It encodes CASSVGGAVPNEQFF.

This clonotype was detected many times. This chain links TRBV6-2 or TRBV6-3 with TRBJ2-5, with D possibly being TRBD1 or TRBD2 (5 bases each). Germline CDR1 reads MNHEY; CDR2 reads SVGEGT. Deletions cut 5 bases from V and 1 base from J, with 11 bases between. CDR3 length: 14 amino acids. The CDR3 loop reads CASSPDGGQETQYF. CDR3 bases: TGTGCCAGCAGTCCCGATGGGGGCCAAGAGACCCAGTACTTC.

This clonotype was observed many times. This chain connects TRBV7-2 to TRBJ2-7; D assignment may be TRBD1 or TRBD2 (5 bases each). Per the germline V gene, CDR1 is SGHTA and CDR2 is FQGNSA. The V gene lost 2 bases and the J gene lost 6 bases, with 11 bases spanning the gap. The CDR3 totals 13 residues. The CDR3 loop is CASSLRRGGEQYV. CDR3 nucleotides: TGTGCCAGCAGCTTACGTCGTGGGGGCGAGCAGTACGTC.

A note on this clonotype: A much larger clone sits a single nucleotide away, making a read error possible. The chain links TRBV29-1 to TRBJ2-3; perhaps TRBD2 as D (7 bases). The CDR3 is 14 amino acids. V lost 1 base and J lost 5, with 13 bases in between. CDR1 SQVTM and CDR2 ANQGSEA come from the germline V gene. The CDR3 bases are TGCAGCGTTGAAGGCGGGGGCTGGGGAGATACGCAGTATTTT. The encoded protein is CSVEGGGWGDTQYF.

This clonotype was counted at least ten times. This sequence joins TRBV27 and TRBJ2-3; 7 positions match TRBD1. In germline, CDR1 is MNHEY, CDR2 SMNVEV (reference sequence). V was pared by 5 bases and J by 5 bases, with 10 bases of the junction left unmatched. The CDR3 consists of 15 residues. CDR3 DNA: TGTGCCAGCAGTCCCCAGAGACAGGGTAAAGATACGCAGTATTTT. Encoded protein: CASSPQRQGKDTQYF.

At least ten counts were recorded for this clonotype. The CDR3 DNA sequence: TGTGCCAGCAGCTTAGAACTTAAAGAAACGCAGTATTTT. This codes for CASSLELKETQYF. This chain joins TRBV7-2 and TRBJ2-3, with D unresolved. The germline CDR1 and CDR2 sequences are SGHTA and FQGNSA. This CDR3 spans 13 amino acids. Trimming removed 1 base at V and 9 bases at J, with 11 bases between.

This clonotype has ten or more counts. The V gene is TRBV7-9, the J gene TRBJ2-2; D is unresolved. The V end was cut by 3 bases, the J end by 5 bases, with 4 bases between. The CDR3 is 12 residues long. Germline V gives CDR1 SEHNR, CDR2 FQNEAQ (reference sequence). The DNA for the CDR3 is TGTGCCAGCAGCTTCCTAACCGGGGAGCTGTTTTTT. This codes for CASSFLTGELFF.

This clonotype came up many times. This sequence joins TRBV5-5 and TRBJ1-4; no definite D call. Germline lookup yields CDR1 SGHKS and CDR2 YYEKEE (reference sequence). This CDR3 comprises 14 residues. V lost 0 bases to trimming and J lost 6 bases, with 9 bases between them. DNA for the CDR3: TGTGCCAGCAGCTTGGGATTGGGCCATGAAAAACTGTTTTTT. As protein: CASSLGLGHEKLFF. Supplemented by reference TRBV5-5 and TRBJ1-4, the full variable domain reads DAGVTQSPTHLIKTRGQQVTLRCSPISGHKSVSWYQQVLGQGPQFIFQYYEKEERGRGNFPDRFSARQFPNYSSELNVNALLLGDSALYLCASSLGLGHEKLFFGSGTQLSVL.

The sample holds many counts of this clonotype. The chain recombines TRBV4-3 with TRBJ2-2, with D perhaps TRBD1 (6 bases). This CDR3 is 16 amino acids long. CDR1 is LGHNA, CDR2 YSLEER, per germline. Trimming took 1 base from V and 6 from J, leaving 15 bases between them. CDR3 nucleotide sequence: TGCGCCAGCAGCCAAGTAGGTTCGGCAGGGGCCGGGGAGCTGTTTTTT. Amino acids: CASSQVGSAGAGELFF.

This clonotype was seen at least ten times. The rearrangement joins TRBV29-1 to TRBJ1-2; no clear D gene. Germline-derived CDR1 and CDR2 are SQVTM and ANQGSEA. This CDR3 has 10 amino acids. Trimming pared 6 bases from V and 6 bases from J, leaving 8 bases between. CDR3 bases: TGCAGCGTCGACCGGCATGGCTACACCTTC. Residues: CSVDRHGYTF.

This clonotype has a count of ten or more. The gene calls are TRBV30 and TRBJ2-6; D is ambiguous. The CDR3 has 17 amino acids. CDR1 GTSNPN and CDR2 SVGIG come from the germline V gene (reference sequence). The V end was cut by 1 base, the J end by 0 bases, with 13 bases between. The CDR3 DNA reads TGTGCCTGGAGTGAGTCCTTAATTACCTCTGGGGCCAACGTCCTGACTTTC. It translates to CAWSESLITSGANVLTF.

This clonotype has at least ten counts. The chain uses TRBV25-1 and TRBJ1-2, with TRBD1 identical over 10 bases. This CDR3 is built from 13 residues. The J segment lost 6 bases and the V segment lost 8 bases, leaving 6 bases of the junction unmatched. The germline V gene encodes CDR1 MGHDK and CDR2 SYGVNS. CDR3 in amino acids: CASQTGGGHGYTF. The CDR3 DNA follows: TGTGCCAGCCAGACAGGGGGCGGTCATGGCTACACCTTC.

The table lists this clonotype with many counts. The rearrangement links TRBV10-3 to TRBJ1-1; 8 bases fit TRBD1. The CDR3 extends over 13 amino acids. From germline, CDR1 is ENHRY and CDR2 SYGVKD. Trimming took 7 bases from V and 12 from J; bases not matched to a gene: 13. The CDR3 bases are TGTGCCATCACCTCGGACAGGGAAGGCAATTCTTTCTTT. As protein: CAITSDREGNSFF.

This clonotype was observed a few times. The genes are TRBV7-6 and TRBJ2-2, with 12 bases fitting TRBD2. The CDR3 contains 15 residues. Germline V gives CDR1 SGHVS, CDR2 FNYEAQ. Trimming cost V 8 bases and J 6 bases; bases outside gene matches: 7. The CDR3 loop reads CASRPTSGGPGELFF. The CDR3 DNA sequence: TGTGCCAGCCGTCCGACTAGCGGGGGTCCCGGGGAGCTGTTTTTT. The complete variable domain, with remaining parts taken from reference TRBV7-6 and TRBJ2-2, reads GAGVSQSPRYKVTKRGQDVALRCDPISGHVSLYWYRQALGQGPEFLTYFNYEAQQDKSGLPNDRFSAERPEGSISTLTIQRTEQRDSAMYRCASRPTSGGPGELFFGEGSRLTVL.

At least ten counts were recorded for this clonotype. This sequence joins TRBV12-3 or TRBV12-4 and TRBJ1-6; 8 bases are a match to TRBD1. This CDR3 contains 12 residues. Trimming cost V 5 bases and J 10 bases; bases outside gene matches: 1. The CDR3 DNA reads TGTGCCAGCAGTCCAGGGGGCTCACCCCTCCACTTT. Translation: CASSPGGSPLHF.

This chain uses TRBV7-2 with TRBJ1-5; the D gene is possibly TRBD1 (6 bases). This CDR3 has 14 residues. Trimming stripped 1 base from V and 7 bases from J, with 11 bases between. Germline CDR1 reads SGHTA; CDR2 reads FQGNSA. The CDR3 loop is CASSLVSQGQPQHF. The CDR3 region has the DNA TGTGCCAGCAGCTTAGTGAGTCAGGGGCAGCCCCAGCATTTT.

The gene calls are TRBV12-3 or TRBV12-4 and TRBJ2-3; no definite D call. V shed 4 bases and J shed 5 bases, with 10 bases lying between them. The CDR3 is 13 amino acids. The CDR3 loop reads CASSSGGGDTQYF. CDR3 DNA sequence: TGTGCCAGCAGTTCCGGCGGCGGAGATACGCAGTATTTT.

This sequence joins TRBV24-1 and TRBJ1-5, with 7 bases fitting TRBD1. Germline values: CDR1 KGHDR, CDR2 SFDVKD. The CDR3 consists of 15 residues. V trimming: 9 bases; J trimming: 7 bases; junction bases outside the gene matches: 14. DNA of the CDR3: TGTGCCACCGACCCGGGGACCGGGGGACAGCAGCCCCAGCATTTT. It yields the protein CATDPGTGGQQPQHF.

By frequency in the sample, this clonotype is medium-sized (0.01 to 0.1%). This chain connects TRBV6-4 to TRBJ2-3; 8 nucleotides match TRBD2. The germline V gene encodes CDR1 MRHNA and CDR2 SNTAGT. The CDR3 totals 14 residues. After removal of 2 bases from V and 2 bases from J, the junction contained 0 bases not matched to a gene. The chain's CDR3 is CASSDGLATDTQYF. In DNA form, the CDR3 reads TGTGCCAGCAGTGACGGACTAGCCACAGATACGCAGTATTTT.

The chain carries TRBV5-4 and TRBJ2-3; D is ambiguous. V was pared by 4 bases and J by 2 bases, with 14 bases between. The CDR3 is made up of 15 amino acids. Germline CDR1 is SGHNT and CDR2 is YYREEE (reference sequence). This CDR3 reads CASSKWTESTDTQYF. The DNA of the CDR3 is TGTGCCAGCAGCAAATGGACGGAGTCCACAGATACGCAGTATTTT.

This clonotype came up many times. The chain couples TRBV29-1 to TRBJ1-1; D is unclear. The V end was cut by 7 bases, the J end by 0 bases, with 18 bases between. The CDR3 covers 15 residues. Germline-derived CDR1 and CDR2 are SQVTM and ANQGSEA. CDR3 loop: CSAMAGWAMNTEAFF. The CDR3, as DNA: TGCAGCGCGATGGCGGGGTGGGCCATGAACACTGAAGCTTTCTTT.

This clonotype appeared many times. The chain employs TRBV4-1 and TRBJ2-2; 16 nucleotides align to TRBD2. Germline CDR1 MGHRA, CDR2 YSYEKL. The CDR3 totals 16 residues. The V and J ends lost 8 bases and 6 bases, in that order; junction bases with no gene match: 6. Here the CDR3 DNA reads TGCGCCAGCCGGGGACTAGCGGGGGGGCTGGCCGGGGAGCTGTTTTTT. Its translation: CASRGLAGGLAGELFF.

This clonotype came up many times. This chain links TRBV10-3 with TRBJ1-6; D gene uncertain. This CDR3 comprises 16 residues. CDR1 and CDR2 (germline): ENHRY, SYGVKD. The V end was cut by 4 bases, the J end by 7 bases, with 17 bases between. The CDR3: CAISGGSGIGNSPLHF. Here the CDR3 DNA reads TGTGCCATCAGTGGTGGATCTGGTATTGGAAATTCACCCCTCCACTTT.

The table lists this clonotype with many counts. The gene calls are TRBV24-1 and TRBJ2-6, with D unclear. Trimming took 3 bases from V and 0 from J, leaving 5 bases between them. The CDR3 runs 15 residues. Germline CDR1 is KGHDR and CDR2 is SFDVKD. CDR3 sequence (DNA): TGTGCCACCAGTGATCCGGGCTCTGGGGCCAACGTCCTGACTTTC. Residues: CATSDPGSGANVLTF.

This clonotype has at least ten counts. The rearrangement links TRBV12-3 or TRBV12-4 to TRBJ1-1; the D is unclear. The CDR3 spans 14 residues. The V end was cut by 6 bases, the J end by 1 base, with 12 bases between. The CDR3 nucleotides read TGTGCCAGCAGGGTGTCGGGATCGAACACTGAAGCTTTCTTT. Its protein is CASRVSGSNTEAFF.

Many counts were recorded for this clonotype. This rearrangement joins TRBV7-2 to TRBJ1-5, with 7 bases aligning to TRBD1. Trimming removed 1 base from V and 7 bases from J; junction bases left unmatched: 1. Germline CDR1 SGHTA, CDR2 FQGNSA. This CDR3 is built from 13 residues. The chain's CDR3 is CASSLEGQQPQHF. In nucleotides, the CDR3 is TGTGCCAGCAGCTTAGAGGGACAGCAGCCCCAGCATTTT.

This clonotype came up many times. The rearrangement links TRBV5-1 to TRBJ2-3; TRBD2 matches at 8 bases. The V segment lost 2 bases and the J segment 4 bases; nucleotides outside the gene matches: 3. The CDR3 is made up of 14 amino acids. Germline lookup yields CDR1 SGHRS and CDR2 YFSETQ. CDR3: CASSFGGAADTQYF. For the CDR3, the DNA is TGCGCCAGCAGCTTCGGGGGGGCTGCAGATACGCAGTATTTT.

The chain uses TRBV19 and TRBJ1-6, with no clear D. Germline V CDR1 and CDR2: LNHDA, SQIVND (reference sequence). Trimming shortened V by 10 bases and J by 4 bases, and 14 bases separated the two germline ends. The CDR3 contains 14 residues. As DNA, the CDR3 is TGTGCCACCGCGTGGCGCCCATATAATTCACCCCTCCACTTT. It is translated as CATAWRPYNSPLHF. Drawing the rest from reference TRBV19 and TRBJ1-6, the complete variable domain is DGGITQSPKYLFRKEGQNVTLSCEQNLNHDAMYWYRQDPGQGLRLIYYSQIVNDFQKGDIAEGYSVSREKKESFPLTVTSAQKNPTAFYLCATAWRPYNSPLHFGNGTRLTVT.

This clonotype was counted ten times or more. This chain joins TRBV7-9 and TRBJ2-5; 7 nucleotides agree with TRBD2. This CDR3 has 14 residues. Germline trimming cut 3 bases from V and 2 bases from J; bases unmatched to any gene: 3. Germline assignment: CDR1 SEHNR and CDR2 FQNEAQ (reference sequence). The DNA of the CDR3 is TGTGCCAGCAGCTTCGGCGGGGGACAAGAGACCCAGTACTTC. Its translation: CASSFGGGQETQYF.